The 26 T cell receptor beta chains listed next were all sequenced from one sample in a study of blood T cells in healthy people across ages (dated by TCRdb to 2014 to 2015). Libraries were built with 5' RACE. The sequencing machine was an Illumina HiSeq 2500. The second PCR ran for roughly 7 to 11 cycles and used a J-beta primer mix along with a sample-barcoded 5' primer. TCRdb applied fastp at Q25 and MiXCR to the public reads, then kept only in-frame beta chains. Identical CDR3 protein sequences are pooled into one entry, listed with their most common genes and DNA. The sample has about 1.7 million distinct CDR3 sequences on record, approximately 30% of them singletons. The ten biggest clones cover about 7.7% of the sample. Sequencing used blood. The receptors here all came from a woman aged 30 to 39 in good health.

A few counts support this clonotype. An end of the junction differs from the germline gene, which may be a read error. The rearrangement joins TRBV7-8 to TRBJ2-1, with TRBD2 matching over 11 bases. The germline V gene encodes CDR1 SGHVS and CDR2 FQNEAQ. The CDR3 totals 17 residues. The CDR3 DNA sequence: TGTACCAGCAGCTCCCGTGGGGCTAGCGGGGGGTACAATGAGCAGTTCTTC. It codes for CTSSSRGASGGYNEQFF.

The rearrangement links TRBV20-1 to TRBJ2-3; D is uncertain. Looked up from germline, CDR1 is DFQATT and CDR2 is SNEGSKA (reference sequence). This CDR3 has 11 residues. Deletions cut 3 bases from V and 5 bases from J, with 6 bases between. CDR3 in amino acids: CSASKLDTQYF. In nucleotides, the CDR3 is TGCAGTGCTAGTAAATTAGATACGCAGTATTTT.

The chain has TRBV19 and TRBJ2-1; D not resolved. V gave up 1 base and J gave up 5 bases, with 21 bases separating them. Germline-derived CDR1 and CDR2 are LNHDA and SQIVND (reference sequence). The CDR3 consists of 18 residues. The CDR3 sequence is CASSIAPPGGGGDNEQFF. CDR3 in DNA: TGTGCCAGTAGTATAGCCCCTCCAGGCGGCGGCGGAGACAATGAGCAGTTCTTC. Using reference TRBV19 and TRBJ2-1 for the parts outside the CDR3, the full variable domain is DGGITQSPKYLFRKEGQNVTLSCEQNLNHDAMYWYRQDPGQGLRLIYYSQIVNDFQKGDIAEGYSVSREKKESFPLTVTSAQKNPTAFYLCASSIAPPGGGGDNEQFFGPGTRLTVL.

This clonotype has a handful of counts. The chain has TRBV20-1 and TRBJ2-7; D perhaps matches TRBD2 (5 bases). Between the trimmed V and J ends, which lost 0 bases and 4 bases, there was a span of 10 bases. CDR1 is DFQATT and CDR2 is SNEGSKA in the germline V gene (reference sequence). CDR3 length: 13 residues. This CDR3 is CSAREPGSYEQYF. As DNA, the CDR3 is TGCAGTGCTAGAGAACCGGGGTCTTACGAGCAGTACTTC.

This CDR3 is CSVGRLAGVSSTDTQYF. Written as DNA, the CDR3 is TGCAGCGTTGGTCGCCTAGCGGGGGTGTCTAGCACAGATACGCAGTATTTT. The chain couples TRBV29-1 to TRBJ2-3; 10 nucleotides match TRBD2. V dropped 4 bases and J dropped 0; count of bases not matched to a gene: 10. Germline CDR1 is SQVTM and CDR2 is ANQGSEA. This CDR3 spans 17 amino acids.

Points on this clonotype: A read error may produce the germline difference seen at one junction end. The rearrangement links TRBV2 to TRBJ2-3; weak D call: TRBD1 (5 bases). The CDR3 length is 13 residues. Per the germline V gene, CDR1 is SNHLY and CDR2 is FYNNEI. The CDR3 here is CATHMELTGTQYF. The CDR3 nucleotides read TGTGCCACCCACATGGAGCTCACAGGTACGCAGTATTTT.

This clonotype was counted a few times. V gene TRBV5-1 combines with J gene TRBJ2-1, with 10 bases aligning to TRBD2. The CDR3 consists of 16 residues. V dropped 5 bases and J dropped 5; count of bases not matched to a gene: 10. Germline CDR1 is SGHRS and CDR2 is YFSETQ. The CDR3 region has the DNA TGCGCCAGCAGGAGCGGGGGGGCCGGTCTCCACAATGAGCAGTTCTTC. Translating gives CASRSGGAGLHNEQFF.

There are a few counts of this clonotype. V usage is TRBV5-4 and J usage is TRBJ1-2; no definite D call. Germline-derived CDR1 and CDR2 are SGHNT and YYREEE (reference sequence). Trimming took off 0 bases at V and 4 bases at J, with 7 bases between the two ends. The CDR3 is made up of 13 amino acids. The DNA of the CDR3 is TGTGCCAGCAGCTTGGGTTACACCTATGGCTACACCTTC. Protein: CASSLGYTYGYTF.

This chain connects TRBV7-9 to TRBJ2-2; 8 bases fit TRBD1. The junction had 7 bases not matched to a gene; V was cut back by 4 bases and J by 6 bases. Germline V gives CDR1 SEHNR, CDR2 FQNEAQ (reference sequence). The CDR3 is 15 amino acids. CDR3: CASSSRQGIAGELFF. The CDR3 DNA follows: TGTGCCAGCAGCTCTAGACAGGGGATCGCCGGGGAGCTGTTTTTT.

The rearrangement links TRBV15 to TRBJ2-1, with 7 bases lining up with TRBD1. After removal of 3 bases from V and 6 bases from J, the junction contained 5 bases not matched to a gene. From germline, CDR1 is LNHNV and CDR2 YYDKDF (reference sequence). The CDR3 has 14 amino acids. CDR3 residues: CATSSEQGINEQFF. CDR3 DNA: TGTGCCACCAGCAGTGAACAGGGGATCAATGAGCAGTTCTTC.

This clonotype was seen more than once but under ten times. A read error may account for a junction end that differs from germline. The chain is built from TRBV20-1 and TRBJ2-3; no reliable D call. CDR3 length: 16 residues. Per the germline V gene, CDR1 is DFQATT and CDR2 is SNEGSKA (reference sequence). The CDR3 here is CGARDRRSASTDTQYF. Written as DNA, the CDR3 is TGCGGTGCTAGAGATAGGCGGAGCGCTAGCACAGATACGCAGTATTTT.

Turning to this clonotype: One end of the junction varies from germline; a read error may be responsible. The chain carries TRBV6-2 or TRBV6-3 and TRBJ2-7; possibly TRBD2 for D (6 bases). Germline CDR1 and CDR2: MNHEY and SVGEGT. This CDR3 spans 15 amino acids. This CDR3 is CTSSYRSGTDYEQYF. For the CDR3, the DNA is TGTACCAGCAGTTATCGGTCCGGGACTGACTACGAGCAGTACTTC.

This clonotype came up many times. The CDR3 is CSAAEGDGSPLHF. The DNA for the CDR3 is TGCAGCGCTGCAGAAGGGGATGGGTCACCCCTCCACTTT. This chain connects TRBV29-1 to TRBJ1-6; D may be TRBD1 (5 bases). CDR3 length equals 13 residues. The germline gives CDR1 SQVTM, CDR2 ANQGSEA. V was pared by 7 bases and J by 10 bases, with 17 bases between.

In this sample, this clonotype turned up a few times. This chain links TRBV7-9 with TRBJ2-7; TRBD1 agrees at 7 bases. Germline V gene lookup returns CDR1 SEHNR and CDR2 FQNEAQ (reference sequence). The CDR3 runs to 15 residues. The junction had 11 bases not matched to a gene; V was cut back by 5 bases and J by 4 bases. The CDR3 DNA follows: TGTGCCAGCAGCCTAGGGAAGGGGGCATGGTACGAGCAGTACTTC. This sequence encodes CASSLGKGAWYEQYF.

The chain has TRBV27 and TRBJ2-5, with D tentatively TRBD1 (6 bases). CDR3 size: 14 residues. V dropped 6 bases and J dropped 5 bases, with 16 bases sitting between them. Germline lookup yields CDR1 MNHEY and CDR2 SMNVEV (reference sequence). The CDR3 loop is CASSPQGIGETQYF. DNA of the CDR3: TGTGCCAGCAGCCCCCAGGGGATCGGGGAGACCCAGTACTTC.

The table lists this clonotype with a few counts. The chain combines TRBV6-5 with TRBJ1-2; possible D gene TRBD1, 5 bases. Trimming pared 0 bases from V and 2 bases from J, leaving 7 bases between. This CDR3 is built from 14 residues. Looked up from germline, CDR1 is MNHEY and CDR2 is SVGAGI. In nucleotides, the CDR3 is TGTGCCAGCAGTTACTCCTGGGGGAACTATGGCTACACCTTC. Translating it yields CASSYSWGNYGYTF.

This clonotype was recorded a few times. The CDR3 loop reads CASSGDGPYSPLHF. The DNA of the CDR3 is TGCGCCAGCAGCGGGGACGGGCCATATTCACCCCTCCACTTT. The chain uses TRBV5-1 and TRBJ1-6; TRBD1 might be the D (5 bases). The CDR3 is 14 amino acids. Deletions cut 4 bases from V and 8 bases from J, with 13 bases between. Germline V gene sequence: CDR1 SGHRS, CDR2 YFSETQ. The full variable domain, rest sourced from reference TRBV5-1 and TRBJ1-6, is KAGVTQTPRYLIKTRGQQVTLSCSPISGHRSVSWYQQTPGQGLQFLFEYFSETQRNKGNFPGRFSGRQFSNSRSEMNVSTLELGDSALYLCASSGDGPYSPLHFGNGTRLTVT.

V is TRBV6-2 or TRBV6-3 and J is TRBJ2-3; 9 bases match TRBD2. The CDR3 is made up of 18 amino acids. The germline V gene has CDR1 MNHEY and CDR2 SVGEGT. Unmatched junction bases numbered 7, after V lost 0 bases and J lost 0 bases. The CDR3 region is CASSYSSRLADSTDTQYF. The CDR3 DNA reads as TGTGCCAGCAGTTACTCCTCAAGACTAGCGGATAGCACAGATACGCAGTATTTT.

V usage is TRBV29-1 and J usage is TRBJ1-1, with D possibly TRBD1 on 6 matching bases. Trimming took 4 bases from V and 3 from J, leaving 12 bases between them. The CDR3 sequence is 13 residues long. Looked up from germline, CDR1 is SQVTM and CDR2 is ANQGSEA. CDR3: CSVGSGAHTEAFF. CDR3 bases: TGCAGCGTTGGATCAGGGGCGCACACTGAAGCTTTCTTT.

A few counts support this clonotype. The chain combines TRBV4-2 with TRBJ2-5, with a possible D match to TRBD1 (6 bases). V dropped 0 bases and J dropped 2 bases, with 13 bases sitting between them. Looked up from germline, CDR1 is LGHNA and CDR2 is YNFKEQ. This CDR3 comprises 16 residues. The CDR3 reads CASSQESGGGQETQYF. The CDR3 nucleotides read TGTGCCAGCAGCCAAGAGAGTGGGGGCGGGCAAGAGACCCAGTACTTC.

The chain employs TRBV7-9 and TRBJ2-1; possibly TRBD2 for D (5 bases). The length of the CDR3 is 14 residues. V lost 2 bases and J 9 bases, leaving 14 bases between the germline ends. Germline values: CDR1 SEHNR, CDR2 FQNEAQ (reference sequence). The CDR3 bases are TGTGCCAGCAGCTTATTCCTTTTAGGGAGTGAGCAGTTCTTC. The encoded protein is CASSLFLLGSEQFF.

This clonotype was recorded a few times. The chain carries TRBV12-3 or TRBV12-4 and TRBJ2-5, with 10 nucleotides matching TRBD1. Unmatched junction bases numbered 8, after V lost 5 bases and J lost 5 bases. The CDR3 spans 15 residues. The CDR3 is CASSSGTGDRETQYF. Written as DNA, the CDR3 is TGTGCCAGCAGTAGTGGGACAGGGGATCGGGAGACCCAGTACTTC.

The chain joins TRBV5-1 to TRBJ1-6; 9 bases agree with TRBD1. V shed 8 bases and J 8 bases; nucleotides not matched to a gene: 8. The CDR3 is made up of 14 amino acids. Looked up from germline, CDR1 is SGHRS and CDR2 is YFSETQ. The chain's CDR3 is CASRAGDRDSPLHF. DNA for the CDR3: TGCGCCAGTCGGGCCGGGGACAGGGATTCACCCCTCCACTTT.

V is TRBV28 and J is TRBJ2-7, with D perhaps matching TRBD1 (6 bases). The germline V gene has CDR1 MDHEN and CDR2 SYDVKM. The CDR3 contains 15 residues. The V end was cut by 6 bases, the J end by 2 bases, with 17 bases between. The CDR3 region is CASRPFTGQAYEQYF. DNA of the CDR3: TGTGCCAGCAGACCCTTCACAGGGCAGGCCTACGAGCAGTACTTC.

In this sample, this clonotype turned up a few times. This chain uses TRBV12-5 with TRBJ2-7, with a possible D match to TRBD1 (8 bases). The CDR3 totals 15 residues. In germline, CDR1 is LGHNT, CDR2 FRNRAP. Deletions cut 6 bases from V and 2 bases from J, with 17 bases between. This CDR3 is CASGHSTGGAYEQYF. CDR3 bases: TGTGCTAGTGGCCATTCAACAGGGGGGGCCTACGAGCAGTACTTC.

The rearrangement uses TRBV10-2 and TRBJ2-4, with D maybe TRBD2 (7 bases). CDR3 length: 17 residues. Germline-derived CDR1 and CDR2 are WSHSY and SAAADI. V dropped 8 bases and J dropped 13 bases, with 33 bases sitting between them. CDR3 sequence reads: CASSLDVLGGIQGEQYF. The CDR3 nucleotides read TGCGCCAGCTCATTAGACGTATTGGGGGGGATACAGGGTGAGCAGTACTTC.